This T cell receptor (beta chain) emerged from a study of graft-versus-host responses after intestinal transplantation (dated by TCRdb to about 2021). Broadly, across the study: The transplants that recipients received were multivisceral, liver-intestinal, or isolated intestinal. Every recipient was given anti-thymocyte globulin induction, followed by around three years of maintenance tacrolimus and steroids. Bulk TCR-beta CDR3 sequencing was used to track graft-versus-host and host-versus-graft alloreactive T cell clones in the graft, circulation and bone marrow after intestinal transplantation. Alloreactive clones were identified by sequencing pre-transplant mixed lymphocyte reaction products and comparing them with unstimulated pre-transplant donor and recipient T cells. The cohort enrolled approximately 24 intestinal transplant recipients including one retransplant, and 3 patients lacking pretransplant specimens were excluded. Donor T cell macrochimerism was defined as a peak of at least 4% donor T cells among recipient peripheral blood mononuclear cells. Instead of going to the commercial service, samples from a few later patients were sequenced in-house on an Illumina MiSeq and processed with MiXCR. Paper-wide results and their limitations: Patients with donor T cell macrochimerism had high GvH to HvG T cell clonal ratios in their allografts. GvH clones were detected in recipient bone marrow, and some appeared earlier in ileal mucosa or blood, consistent with an intestinal mucosal origin. The relatively low number and heterogeneity of intestinal transplant patients limited the conclusions. Peak levels of circulating GvH clones were associated with declines in HvG clones early after transplant.

As concerns this clone: What this receptor recognizes is not known. Base qualities are not provided; no much larger clone lies one nucleotide away.

The library was prepared using the immunoSEQ multiplex PCR assay. For most patients, genomic DNA was isolated with the Qiagen DNeasy Blood and Tissue Kit and shipped frozen to Adaptive Biotechnologies for TCR sequencing. Adaptive Biotechnologies carried out high-throughput TCR-beta CDR3 sequencing of genomic DNA for most patients. The authors' analysis ran thus. TCR sequencing data for more than 15 patients were retrieved from Adaptive's ImmunoSEQ software; a few other patients were processed with MiXCR and VDJtools. CD4 versus CD8 sorting errors were corrected by removing sequences found in both subsets at a frequency ratio below 5:1. CDR3 nucleotide sequences shared by donor and recipient were removed because the origin of these sequences could not be assigned. To count as alloreactive, a clone needed at least 2-fold expansion over unstimulated cells and a minimum CFSE-low frequency of 0.002% (template counts) or 0.001% (read counts). Clones detected in sequenced pre-transplant spleen, lymph node, or MLR CFSE-low populations of the donor or recipient were defined as mappable. Cumulative frequency of alloreactive clones was calculated as a percentage of all sequences weighted by copy number. Entries here come from immuneACCESS through TCRdb and include only in-frame sequences with V and J called. Some clones fail to appear in such tables; in the studies checked, an unresolved V gene covers under half of the shortfall, and the cause of the remainder is unknown. That table gives V, J and clone size, and the DNA gave D and trimming. This sample has about 100,000 clones in its table, and about 90% of those were observed once. Roughly 1% of the sample is taken by the ten largest.

The time point label here, explained by the study, means: cells obtained before transplantation from donor or recipient. CD3+CD4+ and CD3+CD8+ populations were FACS-sorted from unstimulated pre-transplant donor and recipient cells taken from spleen or lymph nodes. The input for sequencing was unstimulated CD4+ T cells sorted from spleen or lymph node cells, taken before transplant. The origin of this receptor is a human donor who was the organ donor for an intestinal transplant.

Read as DNA, the sequence is TGTGCCAGCAGCTCGACAGGGTGGTCTGGAAACACCATATATTTT. The encoded protein is CASSSTGWSGNTIYF. In this chain, TRBV5-4 is recombined with TRBJ1-3; TRBD1 matches 7 bases in the middle. From the cysteine up to the phenylalanine, the CDR3 has a length of 15 residues. This entry keeps only the CDR3 DNA: 45 bases, framed from base 1. Germline trimming: 3 bases from V, 1 base from J; junction bases outside gene matches: 4. Via the germline V gene (reference sequence), CDR1 is SGHNT and CDR2 YYREEE.